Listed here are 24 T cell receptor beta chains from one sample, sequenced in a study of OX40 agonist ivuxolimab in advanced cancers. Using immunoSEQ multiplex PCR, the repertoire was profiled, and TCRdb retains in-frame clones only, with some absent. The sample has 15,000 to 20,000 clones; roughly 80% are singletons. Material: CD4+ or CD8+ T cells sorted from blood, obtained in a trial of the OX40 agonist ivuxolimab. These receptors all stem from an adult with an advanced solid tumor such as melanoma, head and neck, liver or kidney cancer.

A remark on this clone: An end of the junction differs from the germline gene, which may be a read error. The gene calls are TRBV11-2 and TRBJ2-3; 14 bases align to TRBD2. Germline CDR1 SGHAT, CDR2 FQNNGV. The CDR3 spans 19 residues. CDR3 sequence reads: CASSLEIRTSGGFRDTQYF. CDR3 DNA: TGTGCCAGCAGCCTAGAAATCAGGACTAGCGGGGGGTTTAGAGATACGCAGTATTTT.

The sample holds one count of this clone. This chain's CDR3 is CASSQEITDSYEQYF. CDR3 DNA sequence: TGCGCCAGCAGCCAAGAAATCACTGACTCCTACGAGCAGTACTTC. The V call is TRBV4-1, the J call TRBJ2-7; D gene uncertain. The germline V gene encodes CDR1 MGHRA and CDR2 YSYEKL. The CDR3 loop spans 15 amino acids. The ends were cut back, 0 bases at V and 0 bases at J, with 9 bases in the middle.

CDR3 region: CASSVAGGEETQYF. CDR3 sequence (DNA): TGTGCCAGCAGCGTAGCAGGGGGTGAGGAGACCCAGTACTTC. This rearrangement joins TRBV9 to TRBJ2-5; 7 bases fit TRBD1. The V segment lost 0 bases and the J segment 5 bases; nucleotides outside the gene matches: 4. The CDR3 sequence is 14 residues long. Germline V CDR1 and CDR2: SGDLS, YYNGEE.

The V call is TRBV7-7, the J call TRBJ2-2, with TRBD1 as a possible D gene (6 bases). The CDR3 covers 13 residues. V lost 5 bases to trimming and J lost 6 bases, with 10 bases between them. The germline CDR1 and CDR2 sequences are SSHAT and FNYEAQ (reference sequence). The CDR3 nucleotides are TGTGCCAGCAGCGCCCGGACAGCCGGGGAGCTGTTTTTT. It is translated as CASSARTAGELFF.

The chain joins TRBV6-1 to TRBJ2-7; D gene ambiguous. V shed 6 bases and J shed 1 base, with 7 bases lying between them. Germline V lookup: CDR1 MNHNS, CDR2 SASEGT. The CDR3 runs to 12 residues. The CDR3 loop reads CASSGNSYEQYF. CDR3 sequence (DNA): TGTGCCAGCAGCGGTAATTCCTACGAGCAGTACTTC.

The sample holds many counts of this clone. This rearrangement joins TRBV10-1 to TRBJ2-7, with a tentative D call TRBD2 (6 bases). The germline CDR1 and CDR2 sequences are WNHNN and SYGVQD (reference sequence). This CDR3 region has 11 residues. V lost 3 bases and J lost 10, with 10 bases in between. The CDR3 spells CASSDSGVQYF. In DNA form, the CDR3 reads TGCGCCAGCAGTGACTCGGGGGTCCAGTACTTC.

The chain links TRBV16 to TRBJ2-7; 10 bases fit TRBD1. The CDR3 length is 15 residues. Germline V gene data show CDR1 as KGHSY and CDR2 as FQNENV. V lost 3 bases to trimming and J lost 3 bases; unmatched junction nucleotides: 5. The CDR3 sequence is CASSQATGGSYEQYF. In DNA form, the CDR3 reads TGTGCCAGCAGCCAGGCGACAGGGGGCAGCTACGAGCAGTACTTC.

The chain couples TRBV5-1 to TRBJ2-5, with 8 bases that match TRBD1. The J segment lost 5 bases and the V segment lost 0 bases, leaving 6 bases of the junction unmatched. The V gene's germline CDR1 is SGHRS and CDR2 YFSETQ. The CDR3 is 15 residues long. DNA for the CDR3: TGCGCCAGCAGCTTGGGCGGACAGGGTGGGGAGACCCAGTACTTC. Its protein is CASSLGGQGGETQYF.

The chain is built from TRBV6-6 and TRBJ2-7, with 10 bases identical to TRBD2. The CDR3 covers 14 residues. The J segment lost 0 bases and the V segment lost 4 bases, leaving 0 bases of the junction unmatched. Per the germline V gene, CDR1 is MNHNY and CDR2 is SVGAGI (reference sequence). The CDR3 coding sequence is TGTGCCAGCAGTTTAGCGGGGGGCTCCTACGAGCAGTACTTC. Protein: CASSLAGGSYEQYF.

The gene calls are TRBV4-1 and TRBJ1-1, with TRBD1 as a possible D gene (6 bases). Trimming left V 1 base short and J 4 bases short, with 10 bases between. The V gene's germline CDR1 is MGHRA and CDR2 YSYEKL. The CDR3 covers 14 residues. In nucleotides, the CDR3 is TGCGCCAGCAGCCAAGGGGGGGCTGTCACTGAAGCTTTCTTT. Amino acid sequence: CASSQGGAVTEAFF.

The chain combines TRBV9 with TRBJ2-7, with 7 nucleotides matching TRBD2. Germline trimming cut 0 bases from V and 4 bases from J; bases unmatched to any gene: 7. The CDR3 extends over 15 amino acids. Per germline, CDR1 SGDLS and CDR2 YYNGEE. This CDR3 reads CASSVEVGGAYEQYF. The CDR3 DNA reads TGTGCCAGCAGCGTAGAGGTGGGAGGGGCGTACGAGCAGTACTTC. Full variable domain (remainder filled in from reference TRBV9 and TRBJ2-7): DSGVTQTPKHLITATGQRVTLRCSPRSGDLSVYWYQQSLDQGLQFLIQYYNGEERAKGNILERFSAQQFPDLHSELNLSSLELGDSALYFCASSVEVGGAYEQYFGPGTRLTVT.

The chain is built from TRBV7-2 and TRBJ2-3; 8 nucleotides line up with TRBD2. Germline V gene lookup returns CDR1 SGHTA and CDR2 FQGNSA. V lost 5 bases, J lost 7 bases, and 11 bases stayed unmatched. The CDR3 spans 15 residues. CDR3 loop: CASSLQREPLYTQYF. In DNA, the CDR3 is TGTGCCAGCAGCCTGCAGCGGGAGCCCCTATATACGCAGTATTTT.

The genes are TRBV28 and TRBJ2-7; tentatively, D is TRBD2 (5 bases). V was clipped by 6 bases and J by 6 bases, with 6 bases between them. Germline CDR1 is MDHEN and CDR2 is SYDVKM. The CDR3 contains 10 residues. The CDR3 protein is CASSEGEQYF. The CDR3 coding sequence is TGTGCCAGCAGCGAGGGCGAGCAGTACTTC. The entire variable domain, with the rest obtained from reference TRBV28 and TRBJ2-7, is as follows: DVKVTQSSRYLVKRTGEKVFLECVQDMDHENMFWYRQDPGLGLRLIYFSYDVKMKEKGDIPEGYSVSREKKERFSLILESASTNQTSMYLCASSEGEQYFGPGTRLTVT.

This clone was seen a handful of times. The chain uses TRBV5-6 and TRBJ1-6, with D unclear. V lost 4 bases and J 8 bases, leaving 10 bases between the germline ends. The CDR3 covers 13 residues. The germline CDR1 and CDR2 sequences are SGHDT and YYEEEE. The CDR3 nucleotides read TGTGCCAGCAGCCCTGGAACCCATTCACCCCTCCACTTT. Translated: CASSPGTHSPLHF.

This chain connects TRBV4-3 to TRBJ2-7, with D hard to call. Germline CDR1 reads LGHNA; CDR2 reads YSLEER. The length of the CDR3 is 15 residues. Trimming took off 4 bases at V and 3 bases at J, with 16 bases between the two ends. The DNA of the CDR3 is TGCGCCAGCAGCCCCGGACCCTACAAGGGCTACGAGCAGTACTTC. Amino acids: CASSPGPYKGYEQYF.

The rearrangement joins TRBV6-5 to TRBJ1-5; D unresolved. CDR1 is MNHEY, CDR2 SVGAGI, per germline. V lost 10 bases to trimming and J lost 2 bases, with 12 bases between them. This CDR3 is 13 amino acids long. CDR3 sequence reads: CATVRGGNQPQHF. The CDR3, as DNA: TGTGCCACCGTCCGCGGGGGCAATCAGCCCCAGCATTTT.

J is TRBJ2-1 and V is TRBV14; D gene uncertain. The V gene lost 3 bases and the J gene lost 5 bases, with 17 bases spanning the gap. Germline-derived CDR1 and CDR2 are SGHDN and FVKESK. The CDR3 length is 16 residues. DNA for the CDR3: TGTGCCAGCAGCCATATGGGCGTAGCCCCCCACAATGAGCAGTTCTTC. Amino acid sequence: CASSHMGVAPHNEQFF.

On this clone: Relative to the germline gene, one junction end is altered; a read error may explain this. The CDR3 sequence is CAGSEWGGTSTDTQYF. Here the CDR3 DNA reads TGTGCCGGCAGTGAATGGGGCGGAACTAGCACAGATACGCAGTATTTT. This chain uses TRBV2 with TRBJ2-3, with D possibly TRBD1 on 5 matching bases. There are 16 residues in the CDR3. CDR1 and CDR2 from the germline V gene are SNHLY and FYNNEI.

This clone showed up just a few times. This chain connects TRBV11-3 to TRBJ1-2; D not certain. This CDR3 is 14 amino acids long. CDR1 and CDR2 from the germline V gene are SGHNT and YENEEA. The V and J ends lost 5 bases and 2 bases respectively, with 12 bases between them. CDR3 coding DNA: TGTGCCAGCAGCATTCCCGGGGAGAACTATGGCTACACCTTC. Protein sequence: CASSIPGENYGYTF. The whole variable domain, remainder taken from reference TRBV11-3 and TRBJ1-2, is EAGVVQSPRYKIIEKKQPVAFWCNPISGHNTLYWYLQNLGQGPELLIRYENEEAVDDSQLPKDRFSAERLKGVDSTLKIQPAELGDSAVYLCASSIPGENYGYTFGSGTRLTVV.

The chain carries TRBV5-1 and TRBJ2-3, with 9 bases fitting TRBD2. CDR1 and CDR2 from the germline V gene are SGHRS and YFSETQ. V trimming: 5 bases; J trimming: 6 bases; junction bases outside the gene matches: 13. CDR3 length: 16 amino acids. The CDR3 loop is CASSTYGGRAQDTQYF. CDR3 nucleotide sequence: TGCGCCAGCAGTACCTACGGCGGGAGGGCCCAGGATACGCAGTATTTT. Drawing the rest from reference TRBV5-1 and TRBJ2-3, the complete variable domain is KAGVTQTPRYLIKTRGQQVTLSCSPISGHRSVSWYQQTPGQGLQFLFEYFSETQRNKGNFPGRFSGRQFSNSRSEMNVSTLELGDSALYLCASSTYGGRAQDTQYFGPGTRLTVL.

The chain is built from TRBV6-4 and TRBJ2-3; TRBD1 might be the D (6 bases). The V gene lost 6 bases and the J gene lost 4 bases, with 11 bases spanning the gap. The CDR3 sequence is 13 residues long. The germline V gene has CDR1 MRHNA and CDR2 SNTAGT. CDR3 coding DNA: TGTGCCAGCAGCGCAGGGGACGCAGATACGCAGTATTTT. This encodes CASSAGDADTQYF.

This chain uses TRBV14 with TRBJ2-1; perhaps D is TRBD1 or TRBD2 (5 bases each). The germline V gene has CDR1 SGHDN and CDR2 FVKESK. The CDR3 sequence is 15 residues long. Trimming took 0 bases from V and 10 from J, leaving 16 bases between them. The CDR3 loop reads CASSQEGRGDVEQFF. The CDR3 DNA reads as TGTGCCAGCAGCCAAGAAGGTCGGGGCGATGTCGAGCAGTTCTTC.

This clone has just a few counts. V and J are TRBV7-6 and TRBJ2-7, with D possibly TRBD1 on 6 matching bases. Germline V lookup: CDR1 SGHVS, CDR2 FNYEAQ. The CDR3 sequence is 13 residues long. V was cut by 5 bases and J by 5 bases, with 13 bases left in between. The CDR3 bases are TGTGCCAGCAGCCAAGTGGGGGCCGACGAGCAGTACTTC. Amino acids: CASSQVGADEQYF.

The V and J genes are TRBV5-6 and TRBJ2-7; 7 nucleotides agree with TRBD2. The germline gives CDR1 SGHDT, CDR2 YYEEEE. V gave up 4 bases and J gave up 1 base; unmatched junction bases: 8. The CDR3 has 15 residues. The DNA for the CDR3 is TGTGCCAGCAGCCTCGGCGGGGGTAGTTCCTACGAGCAGTACTTC. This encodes CASSLGGGSSYEQYF.